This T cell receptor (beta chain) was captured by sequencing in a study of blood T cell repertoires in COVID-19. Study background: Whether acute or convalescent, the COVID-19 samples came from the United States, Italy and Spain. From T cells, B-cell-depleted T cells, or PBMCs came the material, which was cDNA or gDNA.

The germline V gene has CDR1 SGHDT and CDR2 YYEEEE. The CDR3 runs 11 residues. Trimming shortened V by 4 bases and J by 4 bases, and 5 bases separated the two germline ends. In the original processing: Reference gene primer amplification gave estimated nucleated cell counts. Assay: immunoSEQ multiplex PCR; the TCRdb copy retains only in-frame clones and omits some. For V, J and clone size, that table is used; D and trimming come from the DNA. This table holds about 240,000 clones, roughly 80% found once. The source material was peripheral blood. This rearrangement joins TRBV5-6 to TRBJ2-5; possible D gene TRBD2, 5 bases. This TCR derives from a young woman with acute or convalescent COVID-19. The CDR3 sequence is CASSRGETQYF. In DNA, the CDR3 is TGTGCCAGCAGCCGGGGAGAGACCCAGTACTTC.